These T cell receptor beta chains were read from a single sample in a study of cytomegalovirus exposure and HLA in healthy donors. The protocol was immunoSEQ multiplex PCR, while the TCRdb copy is restricted to in-frame clones and leaves out a portion. Of fewer than 250,000 clones detected, around nine tenths appear once; the ten largest clones hold 2.6%. The specimen sequenced was PBMCs. Source of these receptors: a man younger than 30 in good health and CMV-seronegative. Each CDR3 is given without its conserved first and last residue. Each record gives: V gene, CDR3 protein.

TRBV5-1	ASSNTGTGVRNSPLH
TRBV11-2	ASSPDRQGLYNEQF
TRBV5-6	ASSSGTSMETQY
TRBV12-5	ASGPPGSGRAGTQY
TRBV5-6	ASSLELAGPGETQY
TRBV15	ATSRDRTAADTEAF
TRBV1	TSSPTSGTDTQY
TRBV27	ASRWGGSANTEAF
TRBV28	ASSLKGQGGFGEKLF
TRBV7-3	ASSLSGRAFGETQY
TRBV5-6	ASSSEILNTGELF
TRBV5-4	ASSLQSSYEQY
TRBV29-1	SVDYRMVVRNEQF
TRBV23-1	ASSRARASNQPQH
TRBV7-7	ASSPLLWSRGNQPQH
TRBV5-4	ASSLQTGVNTEAF
TRBV10-2	ASSETDLPLLH
TRBV12-5	ASGLTQGQVHEQY
TRBV4-1	ASSQGGIYLSPKAF
TRBV5-1	ASSLARGGAGETQY
TRBV5-6	ASVIRRPLTLEEETQY
TRBV27	ASRDTIYEQY
TRBV27	ASSLSIGTSGIYEQY
TRBV5-4	ASSFRPRSSYNSPLH
TRBV7-2	ASSLRRGSTTGELF
TRBV2	ASNIGAEAF
TRBV15	ATWAWYQETQY
TRBV2	ASSGTVGGTNQPQH
TRBV27	ASSSRGVGGYT
TRBV4-1	ASSLPGQGTYEQY
TRBV6-5	ASTLYYRLYNEQF
TRBV9	ASSPEMGQVSGNTIY
TRBV5-6	ASSPGTGTHNEQF
TRBV27	ASSSRGQGRWSQH
TRBV7-2	ASSLPWLAGPEQY
TRBV29-1	SARETNYGYT
TRBV7-9	ASSKQGASEKLF
TRBV28	ASTPRGLNYGYT
TRBV5-8	ASSSTFDRITDTQY
TRBV28	ASSLIRTGELSSPLH
TRBV6-6	ASSWDSSGNTIY